These T cell receptor beta chains were read from a single sample in a study of CD8 T cells in ankylosing spondylitis. MiXCR, applied by TCRdb to the 5' RACE reads, yields one record per CDR3 protein. The sample lists hundreds of thousands of distinct CDR3 sequences; approximately 12% were seen once. The specimen was blood, either unsorted or a sorted T cell fraction (not recorded which). These receptors came from a male donor with ankylosing spondylitis. The CDR3 runs from the conserved cysteine through the conserved F or W. A D gene is named only where the DNA matches it firmly. Size tells how often a clone was seen (once, few, many) or the class of an expanded clone, and some rows leave it out.

d_gene: NA; abundance: many; len: 14; v_gene: TRBV6-2/TRBV6-3; j_gene: TRBJ1-5; CDR3nt: TGTGCCAGCAGACACGGGGAGTTTAATCAGCCCCAGCATTTT; CDR3aa: CASRHGEFNQPQHF
d_gene: NA; abundance: NA; len: 13; v_gene: TRBV30; j_gene: TRBJ2-7; CDR3nt: TGTGCCCCCCAAGGGGGAGGTTCCCACGAGCAGTACTTC; CDR3aa: CAPQGGGSHEQYF
d_gene: TRBD1; abundance: NA; len: 15; v_gene: TRBV4-2; j_gene: TRBJ1-2; CDR3nt: TGTGCCAGCAGCCAGGAAGGCAGGGGGTTTGATGGCTACACCTTC; CDR3aa: CASSQEGRGFDGYTF
d_gene: TRBD1; abundance: NA; len: 13; v_gene: TRBV29-1; j_gene: TRBJ2-3; CDR3nt: TGCAGCGGGGACAGGGACAGCACAGATACGCAGTATTTT; CDR3aa: CSGDRDSTDTQYF
d_gene: NA; abundance: few; len: 15; v_gene: TRBV29-1; j_gene: TRBJ2-1; CDR3nt: TGCAGCGTTGAATCTTGGAGGGGCCGAACCAATGAGCAGTTCTTC; CDR3aa: CSVESWRGRTNEQFF
d_gene: NA; abundance: few; len: 14; v_gene: TRBV9; j_gene: TRBJ2-7; CDR3nt: TGTGCCAGCAGCACCCTAGGGGCTTCCTACGAGCAGTACTTC; CDR3aa: CASSTLGASYEQYF
d_gene: NA; abundance: NA; len: 14; v_gene: TRBV7-6; j_gene: TRBJ1-4; CDR3nt: TGTGCCAGCAGCTTGGCGCAAGGGCTGGAAAAACTGTTTTTT; CDR3aa: CASSLAQGLEKLFF
d_gene: NA; abundance: NA; len: 13; v_gene: TRBV20-1; j_gene: TRBJ1-4; CDR3nt: TGCAGTGCCACAGGAGGGGGGGGAGAAAAACTGTTTTTT; CDR3aa: CSATGGGGEKLFF
d_gene: NA; abundance: NA; len: 15; v_gene: TRBV3-1; j_gene: TRBJ1-5; CDR3nt: TGTGCCAGCAGCCAAGACCCTGGGGGAAATCAGCCCCAGCATTTT; CDR3aa: CASSQDPGGNQPQHF
d_gene: NA; abundance: few; len: 13; v_gene: TRBV20-1; j_gene: TRBJ2-7; CDR3nt: TGCAGTGCTACGACCCCGGCAACCTACGAGCAGTACTTC; CDR3aa: CSATTPATYEQYF
d_gene: NA; abundance: few; len: 16; v_gene: TRBV3-1; j_gene: TRBJ2-7; CDR3nt: TGTGCCAGCAGCCCGTTCGGTACAGGTCCTCCCTACGAGCAGTACTTC; CDR3aa: CASSPFGTGPPYEQYF
d_gene: NA; abundance: few; len: 14; v_gene: TRBV29-1; j_gene: TRBJ2-3; CDR3nt: TGCAGCGCGGCCCCGGGACTTATCACAGATACGCAGTATTTT; CDR3aa: CSAAPGLITDTQYF
d_gene: TRBD2; abundance: few; len: 16; v_gene: TRBV6-1; j_gene: TRBJ2-1; CDR3nt: TGTGCCAGCGGAAGACTAGCGGGAGGCTCCTACAATGAGCAGTTCTTC; CDR3aa: CASGRLAGGSYNEQFF
d_gene: TRBD2; abundance: few; len: 14; v_gene: TRBV27; j_gene: TRBJ2-3; CDR3nt: TGTGCCAGCAGCCCAGCGGGAAGGGCAGATACGCAGTATTTT; CDR3aa: CASSPAGRADTQYF
d_gene: NA; abundance: many; len: 14; v_gene: TRBV11-2; j_gene: TRBJ2-7; CDR3nt: TGTGCCAGCAGCTTAGACCCCGACGCCTACGAGCAGTACTTC; CDR3aa: CASSLDPDAYEQYF
d_gene: TRBD1; abundance: few; len: 14; v_gene: TRBV6-1; j_gene: TRBJ2-1; CDR3nt: TGTGCCAGCAGTGAGACAGGGTTTATCTATGAGCAGTTCTTC; CDR3aa: CASSETGFIYEQFF
d_gene: NA; abundance: few; len: 13; v_gene: TRBV7-6; j_gene: TRBJ1-2; CDR3nt: TGTGCCAGCCGTCCATGGGGGGAGCATCGCTACACCTTC; CDR3aa: CASRPWGEHRYTF
d_gene: NA; abundance: few; len: 15; v_gene: TRBV18; j_gene: TRBJ2-5; CDR3nt: TGTGCCAGCTCACCACTCCCAAACGATCAAGAGACCCAGTACTTC; CDR3aa: CASSPLPNDQETQYF
d_gene: NA; abundance: many; len: 14; v_gene: TRBV5-6; j_gene: TRBJ1-1; CDR3nt: TGTGCCAGCAGCTTGGTCGGGCCTAACACTGAAGCTTTCTTT; CDR3aa: CASSLVGPNTEAFF
d_gene: TRBD2; abundance: many; len: 15; v_gene: TRBV20-1; j_gene: TRBJ2-1; CDR3nt: TGCAGTGCTAGAGACAGCGGGAAGGGGTACAATGAGCAGTTCTTC; CDR3aa: CSARDSGKGYNEQFF
d_gene: NA; abundance: NA; len: 14; v_gene: TRBV28; j_gene: TRBJ1-2; CDR3nt: TGTGCCAGCAGTCACGGACAGAGGTCTTATGGCTACACCTTC; CDR3aa: CASSHGQRSYGYTF
d_gene: NA; abundance: many; len: 14; v_gene: TRBV7-2; j_gene: TRBJ2-7; CDR3nt: TGTGCCAGCAGCTTAGCGCTAGGTCGCTACGAGCAGTACTTC; CDR3aa: CASSLALGRYEQYF
d_gene: TRBD1; abundance: few; len: 15; v_gene: TRBV7-8; j_gene: TRBJ1-2; CDR3nt: TGTGCCAGCAGCTCGCCCGTCGACAGGGACTATGGCTACACCTTC; CDR3aa: CASSSPVDRDYGYTF
d_gene: NA; abundance: few; len: 16; v_gene: TRBV5-1; j_gene: TRBJ2-5; CDR3nt: TGCGCCAGCAGCTTGGGGTGGCGGTTAAATGAAGAGACCCAGTACTTC; CDR3aa: CASSLGWRLNEETQYF
d_gene: NA; abundance: many; len: 16; v_gene: TRBV5-1; j_gene: TRBJ2-3; CDR3nt: TGCGCCAGCAGCTTGGGAGACACTTACAGCACAGATACGCAGTATTTT; CDR3aa: CASSLGDTYSTDTQYF
d_gene: NA; abundance: NA; len: 13; v_gene: TRBV11-2; j_gene: TRBJ1-1; CDR3nt: TGTGCCAGCAGCCAACACCGGGGATCTGAAGCTTTCTTT; CDR3aa: CASSQHRGSEAFF
d_gene: NA; abundance: few; len: 14; v_gene: TRBV10-3; j_gene: TRBJ1-5; CDR3nt: TGTGCCATCAGTATACAGGCGAGCAATCAGCCCCAGCATTTT; CDR3aa: CAISIQASNQPQHF
d_gene: NA; abundance: once; len: 17; v_gene: TRBV27; j_gene: TRBJ2-1; CDR3nt: TGTGCCAGCAGTTTAGTACGAACATCCAGGGCTTGGGGGGAGCAGTTCTTC; CDR3aa: CASSLVRTSRAWGEQFF
d_gene: NA; abundance: NA; len: 13; v_gene: TRBV15; j_gene: TRBJ2-2; CDR3nt: TGTGCCACCAGTAGCCGGAGGCCCGGGGAGCTGTTTTTT; CDR3aa: CATSSRRPGELFF
d_gene: TRBD1; abundance: NA; len: 12; v_gene: TRBV11-2; j_gene: TRBJ2-1; CDR3nt: TGTGCCAGCAGCTCCCAAGGACAGGGCGAGTTCTTC; CDR3aa: CASSSQGQGEFF
d_gene: NA; abundance: few; len: 14; v_gene: TRBV20-1; j_gene: TRBJ2-1; CDR3nt: TGCAGTGCTAGCGTAAGGCAAGCCTACAATGAGCAGTTCTTC; CDR3aa: CSASVRQAYNEQFF
d_gene: NA; abundance: NA; len: 15; v_gene: TRBV4-3; j_gene: TRBJ2-7; CDR3nt: TGCGCCAGCAGCCTAAGTTTTGCCGACAACTACGAGCAGTACTTC; CDR3aa: CASSLSFADNYEQYF
d_gene: TRBD1; abundance: NA; len: 15; v_gene: TRBV5-1; j_gene: TRBJ2-2; CDR3nt: TGCGCCAGCAGCTCGGGACAGGGGCACACCGGGGAGCTGTTTTTT; CDR3aa: CASSSGQGHTGELFF
d_gene: NA; abundance: many; len: 13; v_gene: TRBV20-1; j_gene: TRBJ1-1; CDR3nt: TGCAGTGCTAGTAGACAGGTGGGACTTGAAGCTTTCTTT; CDR3aa: CSASRQVGLEAFF
d_gene: NA; abundance: few; len: 12; v_gene: TRBV3-1; j_gene: TRBJ2-5; CDR3nt: TGTGCCAGCAGCCATCCCGGGGAGACCCAGTACTTC; CDR3aa: CASSHPGETQYF
d_gene: NA; abundance: few; len: 16; v_gene: TRBV7-2; j_gene: TRBJ1-2; CDR3nt: TGTGCCAGCAGCTTTGGGGGCCTAGGGAGGGACTATGGCTACACCTTC; CDR3aa: CASSFGGLGRDYGYTF
d_gene: TRBD1; abundance: NA; len: 15; v_gene: TRBV4-3; j_gene: TRBJ2-7; CDR3nt: TGCGCCAGCAGCTTGACAGGGGGCTTAGCCTACGAGCAGTACTTC; CDR3aa: CASSLTGGLAYEQYF
d_gene: NA; abundance: NA; len: 12; v_gene: TRBV20-1; j_gene: TRBJ1-4; CDR3nt: TGCAGTGCTAGAGCGGCGTTCGAAAAACTGTTTTTT; CDR3aa: CSARAAFEKLFF
d_gene: TRBD2; abundance: few; len: 15; v_gene: TRBV9; j_gene: TRBJ2-1; CDR3nt: TGTGCCAGCAGCGTAATAGCTAGCGGGAGTGGTGAGCAGTTCTTC; CDR3aa: CASSVIASGSGEQFF
d_gene: NA; abundance: many; len: 13; v_gene: TRBV4-1; j_gene: TRBJ2-5; CDR3nt: TGCGCCAGCAGCTCTTATAGGCGGGAGACCCAGTACTTC; CDR3aa: CASSSYRRETQYF
d_gene: NA; abundance: few; len: 12; v_gene: TRBV10-3; j_gene: TRBJ2-4; CDR3nt: TGTGCCATCAGTGTTGACAGCTATGTTCAGTACTTC; CDR3aa: CAISVDSYVQYF
d_gene: NA; abundance: few; len: 13; v_gene: TRBV29-1; j_gene: TRBJ2-2; CDR3nt: TGCAGCGCCAGGAGGGGACAGACCGGGGAGCTGTTTTTT; CDR3aa: CSARRGQTGELFF
d_gene: NA; abundance: few; len: 13; v_gene: TRBV6-5; j_gene: TRBJ1-2; CDR3nt: TGTGCCAGCAGACTACACGGTAACTATGGCTACACCTTC; CDR3aa: CASRLHGNYGYTF
d_gene: NA; abundance: NA; len: 14; v_gene: TRBV6-4; j_gene: TRBJ1-1; CDR3nt: TGTGCCAGCAAGCTACAGTGGGGATCCACTGAAGCTTTCTTT; CDR3aa: CASKLQWGSTEAFF
d_gene: TRBD2; abundance: many; len: 15; v_gene: TRBV11-1; j_gene: TRBJ2-7; CDR3nt: TGTGCCAGCAGCTCGAGACTAGCGGGGCGGTACGAGCAGTACTTC; CDR3aa: CASSSRLAGRYEQYF
d_gene: NA; abundance: NA; len: 14; v_gene: TRBV7-9; j_gene: TRBJ1-1; CDR3nt: TGTGCCAGCTCCGAGCGGGTTATGAACACTGAAGCTTTCTTT; CDR3aa: CASSERVMNTEAFF
d_gene: NA; abundance: few; len: 16; v_gene: TRBV5-6; j_gene: TRBJ2-2; CDR3nt: TGTGCCAGCAGCCCCCCAAGAGGCCCCAGGACCGGGGAGCTGTTTTTT; CDR3aa: CASSPPRGPRTGELFF
d_gene: NA; abundance: few; len: 14; v_gene: TRBV20-1; j_gene: TRBJ2-1; CDR3nt: TGCAGTGCTCTGGAAGCTAGCTCCTACAATGAGCAGTTCTTC; CDR3aa: CSALEASSYNEQFF
d_gene: NA; abundance: many; len: 13; v_gene: TRBV4-1; j_gene: TRBJ2-7; CDR3nt: TGCGCCAGCAGCTTTGGACAGATCTACGAGCAGTACTTC; CDR3aa: CASSFGQIYEQYF
d_gene: NA; abundance: many; len: 13; v_gene: TRBV12-3/TRBV12-4; j_gene: TRBJ1-2; CDR3nt: TGTGCCAGCAGTTTGAACAGGAGGTATGGCTACACCTTC; CDR3aa: CASSLNRRYGYTF
d_gene: TRBD2; abundance: NA; len: 15; v_gene: TRBV2; j_gene: TRBJ2-2; CDR3nt: TGTGCCAGAAGGGGAGGGGAAGAGGACACCGGGGAGCTGTTTTTT; CDR3aa: CARRGGEEDTGELFF
d_gene: NA; abundance: NA; len: 16; v_gene: TRBV6-1; j_gene: TRBJ1-2; CDR3nt: TGTGCCAGCAGTATCCAACCTCCGGCCCTGGGCTATGGCTACACCTTC; CDR3aa: CASSIQPPALGYGYTF